This TCR beta chain was sequenced during a study of OX40 agonist ivuxolimab in advanced cancers. Study-level information: Dosing consisted of intravenous ivuxolimab at 0.01 to 10 mg/kg every 2 weeks.

CDR3 size: 14 residues. The V and J ends lost 2 bases and 4 bases respectively, with 11 bases between them. Per the germline V gene, CDR1 is MNHNS and CDR2 is SASEGT. Assay: immunoSEQ multiplex PCR; the TCRdb copy retains only in-frame clones and omits some. Among about 18,000 clones listed, approximately 85% were seen once. The material was CD4+ or CD8+ T cells sorted from blood, obtained in a trial of the OX40 agonist ivuxolimab. The rearrangement links TRBV6-1 to TRBJ2-5; D possibly corresponds to TRBD1 (5 bases). The sequence was obtained from an adult with an advanced solid tumor such as melanoma, head and neck, liver or kidney cancer. For the CDR3, the DNA is TGTGCCAGCAGTGAATTAGGGGTACTAGAGACCCAGTACTTC. This encodes CASSELGVLETQYF.